Given below is one TCR beta chain in context. The sample holds many counts of this clonotype. Its target antigen remains unknown. No quality values exist for individual bases; no much larger clone is one base distant. The data were obtained in a study of identical twins (dated by TCRdb to 2016 to 2017). In terms of the full investigation: To test whether fetal clonotypes persist, this study deep-sequenced TCR alpha and beta repertoires from monozygotic twins, from unrelated adults of various ages, and from cord blood. Replicate twin experiments were performed at different times using different library preparation protocols to rule out contamination. The research as a whole found: In monozygotic twins, out-of-frame TCR alpha sharing was systematically underestimated by recombination models, although the models agreed with sharing between unrelated individuals. Conclusions relied on cross-sectional statistical analysis, since the same donors could not be followed over many years. Compared with coincidental sharing between unrelated individuals, out-of-frame TCR alpha sequences shared between twins showed an excess of sequences with low generation probability. Abundant cord blood beta clonotypes had fewer insertions, young adult naive repertoires showed a similar but weaker trend, and memory repertoires showed no such trend. Invariant T cells such as MAIT and iNKT could partly confound zero-insertion analyses, although diverse VJ usage argued against such confounding for most clonotypes. A weaker excess of twin sharing was found in beta out-of-frame sequences because the signal-to-noise ratio was lowered by fewer shared sequences.

V is pared back by 5 bases and J by 2 bases, with 13 bases lying between the germline termini. The CDR3 numbers 14 residues from cysteine through phenylalanine. Only the CDR3 DNA is retained, 42 bases long and in frame from the first base. Libraries were constructed by 5' RACE. This sample was sequenced with an Illumina HiSeq 2000. Template switching introduced a universal primer binding site; the final cDNA contained a unique molecular identifier, enabling accurate counting of TCR cDNA molecules. First-strand cDNA for TCR alpha and beta chains was synthesized from specific primers in the conserved constant-segment region. To control for contamination, every cDNA library was double barcoded, receiving both a SMART-Mk sample barcode and Illumina barcodes. TruSeq adapter sequences along with Illumina sample barcodes were introduced in two successive PCR steps. Sequencing of the TCR alpha and beta cDNA libraries was done on the Illumina HiSeq platform using custom primers. As for how the authors treated the data: MiGEC was used to process raw reads and extract unique molecular identifiers, and MiXCR was used to find CDR3 positions. Recombination models were inferred per individual with the repgenHMM and IGoR tools using an EM algorithm. Shared clonotype analysis was performed with the tcR package in R, normalizing sharing by the product of cloneset sizes. Out-of-frame nonproductive sequences were analyzed to study raw recombination free of thymic and clonal selection effects. TCRdb took the public reads, trimmed them with fastp at Q25, ran MiXCR for clone calling and kept in-frame beta chains. Each entry merges the rows of one CDR3 protein and shows their most common DNA and genes. The V and J calls come from TCRdb's annotation, not from the publication. For this sample there are about 690,000 distinct CDR3 sequences; about 20% appear just once. Around 4.4% of the sample is held by the ten biggest clonotypes.

Every donor in the study was a healthy Caucasian. The twin cohort comprised three pairs of female monozygotic twins, all aged roughly 18 to 30 years. Peripheral blood mononuclear cells were the source from which RNA for the TCR libraries was isolated. The sample was also linked to a second study, of T cells expressing NK-cell markers. In that second paper, the authors write: TCR beta-chain repertoires were profiled in sorted CD3+CD56+NKG2C+, CD3+CD56+NKG2C- and CD3+CD56-NKG2C+ T-cell subsets from eight donors. Among the eight sequenced donors, only one was HCMV-seronegative, while the other seven were HCMV-seropositive. In several experiments an anti-gammadeltaTCR antibody was added to restrict sorting to alphabetaTCR-expressing T cells. In more than five donors, the dominant CD3+CD56+NKG2C+ clonotypes ranked among the top 10 CD8+ clonotypes, making up about 1.0-7.5% of CD8+ T cells. Those dominant clonotypes were again the most abundant among CD3+CD56-NKG2C+ cells in a handful of donors, at roughly 28.3-65%. Whether the expanded NKG2C-expressing T cell clones were specific for HCMV antigens remained unclear. All eight donors whose samples were sequenced were randomly selected healthy volunteers, three of them men and five women. A commercial ELISA kit detecting HCMV-specific IgG in serum was used to determine HCMV serostatus. For six donors, bulk peripheral blood T-cell repertoires were also sequenced from unsorted PBMC. MIGEC was used to demultiplex reads and group reads by UMI, and MiTCR was used to assemble and quantify clonotypes. Only TCR cDNA sequences supported by at least two reads were kept to exclude erroneous sequences. The tcR package was used for downstream repertoire analysis, with clonotypes matched between fractions based on CDR3 nucleotide sequence plus V segment. VDJmatch was used to annotate antigen specificity against VDJdb, with one amino acid substitution in CDR3 allowed.

This TCR derives from a woman in her late teens or twenties in good health. Source material: PBMCs. This chain is built from TRBV12-3 or TRBV12-4 and TRBJ2-7; no D gene is confidently identified. The CDR3 has the sequence CASSVDPLTYEQYF. The DNA sequence is TGTGCCAGCAGTGTGGACCCACTCACCTACGAGCAGTACTTC.